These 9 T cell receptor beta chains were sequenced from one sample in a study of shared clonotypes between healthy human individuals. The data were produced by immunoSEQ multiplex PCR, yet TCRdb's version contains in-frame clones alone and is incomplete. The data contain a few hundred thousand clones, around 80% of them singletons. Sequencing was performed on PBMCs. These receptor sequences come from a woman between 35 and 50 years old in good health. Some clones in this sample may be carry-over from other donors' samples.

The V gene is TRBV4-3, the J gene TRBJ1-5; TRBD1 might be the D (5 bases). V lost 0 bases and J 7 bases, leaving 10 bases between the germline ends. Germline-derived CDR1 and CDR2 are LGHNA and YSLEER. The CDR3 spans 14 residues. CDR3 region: CASSQDSGGQPQHF. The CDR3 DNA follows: TGCGCCAGCAGCCAAGATAGTGGGGGACAGCCCCAGCATTTT.

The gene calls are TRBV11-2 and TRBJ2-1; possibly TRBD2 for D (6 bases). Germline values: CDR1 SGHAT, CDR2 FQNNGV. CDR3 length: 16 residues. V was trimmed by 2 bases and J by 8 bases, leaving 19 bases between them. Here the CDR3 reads CASSLLPSGPEDEQFF. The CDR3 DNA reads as TGTGCCAGCAGCTTACTTCCCAGCGGGCCAGAGGATGAGCAGTTCTTC.

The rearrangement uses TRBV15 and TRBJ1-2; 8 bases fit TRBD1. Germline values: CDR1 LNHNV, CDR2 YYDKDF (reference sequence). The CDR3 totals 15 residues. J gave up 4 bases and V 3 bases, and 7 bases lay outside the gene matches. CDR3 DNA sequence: TGTGCCACCAGCAGGGCTGGACAGGGCGGCTATGGCTACACCTTC. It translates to CATSRAGQGGYGYTF.

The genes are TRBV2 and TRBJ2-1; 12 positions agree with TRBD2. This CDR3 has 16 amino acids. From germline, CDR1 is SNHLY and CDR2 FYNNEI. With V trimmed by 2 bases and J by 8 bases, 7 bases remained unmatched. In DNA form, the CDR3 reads TGTGCCAGCAGTGAAATAGGACTAGCGGGATTTGATGAGCAGTTCTTC. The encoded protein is CASSEIGLAGFDEQFF.

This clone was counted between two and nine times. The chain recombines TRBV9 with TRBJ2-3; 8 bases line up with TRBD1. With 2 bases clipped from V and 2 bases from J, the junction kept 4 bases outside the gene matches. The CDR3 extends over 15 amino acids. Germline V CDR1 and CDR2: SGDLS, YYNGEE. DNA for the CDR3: TGTGCCAGCAGCGTCCGACAGGGGAACACAGATACGCAGTATTTT. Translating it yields CASSVRQGNTDTQYF.

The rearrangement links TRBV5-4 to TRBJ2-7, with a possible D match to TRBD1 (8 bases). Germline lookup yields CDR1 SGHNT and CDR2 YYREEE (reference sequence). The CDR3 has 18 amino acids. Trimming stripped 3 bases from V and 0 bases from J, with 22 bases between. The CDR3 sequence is CASSSPPETGDYSYEQYF. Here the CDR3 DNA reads TGTGCCAGCAGCTCCCCCCCCGAGACAGGGGACTACTCCTACGAGCAGTACTTC.

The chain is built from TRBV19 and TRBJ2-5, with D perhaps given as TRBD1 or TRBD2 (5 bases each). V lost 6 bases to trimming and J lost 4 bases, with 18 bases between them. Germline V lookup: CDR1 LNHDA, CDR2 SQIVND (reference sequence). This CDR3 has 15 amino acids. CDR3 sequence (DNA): TGTGCCAGTAGCCCGGGACCGACCGGCGCAGAGACCCAGTACTTC. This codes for CASSPGPTGAETQYF.

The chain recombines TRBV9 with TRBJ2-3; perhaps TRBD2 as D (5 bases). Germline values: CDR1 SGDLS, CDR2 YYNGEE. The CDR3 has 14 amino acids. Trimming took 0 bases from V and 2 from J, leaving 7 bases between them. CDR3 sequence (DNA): TGTGCCAGCAGCGTAGAAGCGGTCACAGATACGCAGTATTTT. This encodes CASSVEAVTDTQYF.

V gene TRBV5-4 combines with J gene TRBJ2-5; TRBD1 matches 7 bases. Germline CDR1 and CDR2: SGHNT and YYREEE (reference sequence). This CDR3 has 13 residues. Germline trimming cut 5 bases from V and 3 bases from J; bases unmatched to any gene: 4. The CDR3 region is CASRRDSEETQYF. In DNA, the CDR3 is TGTGCCAGCAGAAGGGACAGCGAAGAGACCCAGTACTTC.